The next 23 T cell receptor beta chains were all read from a single sample in a study of cytomegalovirus exposure and HLA in healthy donors. Assay used: immunoSEQ multiplex PCR; TCRdb lists only in-frame clones, some missing. Of about 160,000 clones listed, around nine tenths are singletons. The specimen sequenced was PBMCs. The receptors stem from a woman aged 18-30 years in good health and CMV-seropositive.

The rearrangement joins TRBV28 to TRBJ1-5; maybe TRBD1 (5 bases). The V gene's germline CDR1 is MDHEN and CDR2 SYDVKM. With 3 bases removed from V and 7 bases from J, the gap between germline ends came to 13 bases. The CDR3 is made up of 14 amino acids. In DNA form, the CDR3 reads TGTGCCAGCAGTTTGGAGCAGGGTGGCCAGCCCCAGCATTTT. Amino acid sequence: CASSLEQGGQPQHF. Filled out from reference TRBV28 and TRBJ1-5, the complete variable domain reads DVKVTQSSRYLVKRTGEKVFLECVQDMDHENMFWYRQDPGLGLRLIYFSYDVKMKEKGDIPEGYSVSREKKERFSLILESASTNQTSMYLCASSLEQGGQPQHFGDGTRLSIL.

Here the CDR3 DNA reads TGTGCCAGCGCTTGGGACATCTTTAGCTACGAGCAGTACTTC. It translates to CASAWDIFSYEQYF. The chain joins TRBV6-1 to TRBJ2-7, with D maybe TRBD1 (6 bases). This CDR3 has 14 amino acids. V dropped 8 bases and J dropped 3 bases, with 17 bases sitting between them. The V gene's germline CDR1 is MNHNS and CDR2 SASEGT.

This chain connects TRBV5-4 to TRBJ1-5, with D tentatively TRBD1 (5 bases). The V gene's germline CDR1 is SGHNT and CDR2 YYREEE (reference sequence). Trimming removed 4 bases from V and 5 bases from J, with 10 bases in between. The CDR3 consists of 13 residues. The CDR3 is CASSADSDQPQHF. The CDR3 DNA sequence: TGTGCCAGCAGCGCCGACAGTGATCAGCCCCAGCATTTT.

J is TRBJ1-5 and V is TRBV30; weak D call: TRBD1 (5 bases). The V and J ends lost 1 base and 7 bases respectively, with 14 bases between them. The CDR3 is made up of 14 amino acids. Looked up from germline, CDR1 is GTSNPN and CDR2 is SVGIG (reference sequence). In nucleotides, the CDR3 is TGTGCCTGGAGTGGAGGGGAGGAAAGACAGCCCCAGCATTTT. This gives the protein CAWSGGEERQPQHF.

V gene TRBV5-1 combines with J gene TRBJ2-5; 8 nucleotides line up with TRBD2. CDR1 and CDR2 (germline): SGHRS, YFSETQ. The trim removed 4 bases at V and 2 bases at J, leaving 7 bases unmatched. The CDR3 extends over 15 amino acids. CDR3 amino acids: CASSRTSRNQETQYF. DNA for the CDR3: TGCGCCAGCAGCCGGACTAGCAGGAATCAAGAGACCCAGTACTTC.

The chain uses TRBV6-5 and TRBJ2-5, with D possibly being TRBD2 (5 bases). Germline CDR1 reads MNHEY; CDR2 reads SVGAGI. The CDR3 loop spans 14 amino acids. With 4 bases removed from V and 5 bases from J, the gap between germline ends came to 14 bases. CDR3 sequence: CASSSPGVGETQYF. Written as DNA, the CDR3 is TGTGCCAGCAGTTCCCCCGGGGTCGGGGAGACCCAGTACTTC.

The rearrangement uses TRBV6-1 and TRBJ1-5; D gene unclear. CDR3 length: 16 residues. CDR1 and CDR2 (germline): MNHNS, SASEGT. The V end was cut by 0 bases, the J end by 0 bases, with 9 bases between. The CDR3 protein is CASSEAPGTSNQPQHF. DNA of the CDR3: TGTGCCAGCAGTGAAGCCCCAGGTACTAGCAATCAGCCCCAGCATTTT.

The rearrangement links TRBV7-9 to TRBJ2-3; D remains ambiguous. The germline gives CDR1 SEHNR, CDR2 FQNEAQ (reference sequence). There are 17 residues in the CDR3. V was trimmed by 1 base and J by 0 bases, leaving 14 bases between them. The CDR3: CASSLGLSGYSTDTQYF. The DNA for the CDR3 is TGTGCCAGCAGCTTAGGCCTATCCGGGTATAGCACAGATACGCAGTATTTT. Based on the CDR3 plus reference TRBV7-9 and TRBJ2-3, the full variable domain is DTGVSQNPRHKITKRGQNVTFRCDPISEHNRLYWYRQTLGQGPEFLTYFQNEAQLEKSRLLSDRFSAERPKGSFSTLEIQRTEQGDSAMYLCASSLGLSGYSTDTQYFGPGTRLTVL.

This clone appeared a single time. The genes are TRBV7-2 and TRBJ2-3; 9 bases match TRBD2. Germline CDR1 and CDR2: SGHTA and FQGNSA. V lost 2 bases to trimming and J lost 3 bases; unmatched junction nucleotides: 3. The CDR3 loop spans 15 amino acids. Here the CDR3 reads CASSLISGRTDTQYF. The CDR3 nucleotides read TGTGCCAGCAGCTTAATTAGCGGGAGAACAGATACGCAGTATTTT.

This chain links TRBV10-2 with TRBJ2-1; TRBD2 agrees at 8 bases. The CDR3 has 13 amino acids. The V gene end was trimmed by 6 bases and the J gene end by 8 bases; junction bases not matched to a gene: 6. Germline V CDR1 and CDR2: WSHSY, SAAADI. In DNA, the CDR3 is TGCGCCAGCAGGTCCCGCGGGGGGTATGAGCAGTTCTTC. Encoded protein: CASRSRGGYEQFF.

The rearrangement links TRBV4-3 to TRBJ2-5; D may be TRBD2 (6 bases). V shed 0 bases and J shed 2 bases, with 19 bases lying between them. CDR1 and CDR2 (germline): LGHNA, YSLEER. The CDR3 extends over 18 amino acids. CDR3 DNA: TGCGCCAGCAGCCAAGATCATTTGCGGGAAGACCCTCAAGAGACCCAGTACTTC. Amino acid sequence: CASSQDHLREDPQETQYF.

The DNA for the CDR3 is TGCGCCAGCAGCCAAGATACGCAAACTAGCGGGAGGATTTACGAGCAGTACTTC. Its translation is CASSQDTQTSGRIYEQYF. This sequence joins TRBV4-3 and TRBJ2-7, with 12 bases identical to TRBD2. This CDR3 has 18 amino acids. J gave up 4 bases and V 0 bases, and 10 bases lay outside the gene matches. Germline V gene sequence: CDR1 LGHNA, CDR2 YSLEER.

This rearrangement joins TRBV5-6 to TRBJ2-7; tentative D call: TRBD2 (6 bases). The germline V gene has CDR1 SGHDT and CDR2 YYEEEE. The CDR3 consists of 13 residues. V dropped 4 bases and J dropped 6 bases, with 14 bases sitting between them. The CDR3 sequence is CASSTAVRGEQYF. CDR3 coding DNA: TGTGCCAGCAGCACGGCCGTGCGGGGCGAGCAGTACTTC.

The chain joins TRBV6-6 to TRBJ2-1; TRBD1 aligns across 9 bases. This CDR3 has 15 amino acids. The germline CDR1 and CDR2 sequences are MNHNY and SVGAGI (reference sequence). Trimming took 6 bases from V and 7 from J; bases not matched to a gene: 10. In nucleotides, the CDR3 is TGTGCCAGCAGACCCGGGACAGGGTTTGGAAATGAGCAGTTCTTC. The encoded protein is CASRPGTGFGNEQFF.

This clone was found once. The chain has TRBV11-2 and TRBJ2-1; 7 nucleotides agree with TRBD1. V lost 1 base, J lost 0 bases, and 12 bases stayed unmatched. Germline V lookup: CDR1 SGHAT, CDR2 FQNNGV. This CDR3 has 19 amino acids. DNA of the CDR3: TGTGCCAGCAGCTTAGGATACACACAGGGGCCGAGCTCCTACAATGAGCAGTTCTTC. Its translation is CASSLGYTQGPSSYNEQFF.

J is TRBJ1-1 and V is TRBV7-2; no clear D. The V gene lost 7 bases and the J gene lost 4 bases, with 22 bases spanning the gap. The CDR3 is made up of 16 amino acids. CDR1 and CDR2 from the germline V gene are SGHTA and FQGNSA. The CDR3 DNA follows: TGTGCCAGCATCGAGGTTGGTAGCCTCTCCCGCACTGAAGCTTTCTTT. Translated: CASIEVGSLSRTEAFF.

The chain has TRBV7-9 and TRBJ1-1; maybe TRBD1 (6 bases). Trimming removed 2 bases from V and 6 bases from J, with 10 bases in between. CDR1 is SEHNR, CDR2 FQNEAQ, per germline (reference sequence). There are 13 residues in the CDR3. CDR3 bases: TGTGCCAGCAGCTTAAGTGAGGGGGCTGAAGCTTTCTTT. Its protein is CASSLSEGAEAFF.

The chain uses TRBV30 and TRBJ2-5; 15 bases are a match to TRBD2. The CDR3 has 14 amino acids. From germline, CDR1 is GTSNPN and CDR2 SVGIG (reference sequence). Losses at the gene ends were 5 bases for V and 4 bases for J; bases not matched to a gene: 2. The CDR3 loop is CAWGLAGGLETQYF. DNA for the CDR3: TGTGCCTGGGGACTAGCGGGAGGGTTAGAGACCCAGTACTTC.

The V call is TRBV5-1, the J call TRBJ2-7; 8 nucleotides align to TRBD1. V dropped 4 bases and J dropped 2; count of bases not matched to a gene: 8. Per the germline V gene, CDR1 is SGHRS and CDR2 is YFSETQ. The CDR3 runs to 15 residues. The chain's CDR3 is CASSEAGTGTYEQYF. CDR3 coding DNA: TGCGCCAGCAGCGAAGCCGGGACAGGAACCTACGAGCAGTACTTC.

The chain couples TRBV2 to TRBJ1-5; 11 positions agree with TRBD1. This CDR3 is 15 amino acids long. With 5 bases clipped from V and 6 bases from J, the junction kept 6 bases outside the gene matches. Germline V gene sequence: CDR1 SNHLY, CDR2 FYNNEI. CDR3 residues: CASSIGQGAFQPQHF. As DNA, the CDR3 is TGTGCCAGCAGTATCGGACAGGGGGCTTTTCAGCCCCAGCATTTT.

The V call is TRBV27, the J call TRBJ1-5; the match to TRBD1 covers 9 bases. This CDR3 contains 16 residues. Unmatched junction bases numbered 5, after V lost 4 bases and J lost 1 base. The germline V gene has CDR1 MNHEY and CDR2 SMNVEV (reference sequence). The CDR3 DNA is TGTGCCAGCAGTTCCACAGGGGGCGGGAGCAATCAGCCCCAGCATTTT. It codes for CASSSTGGGSNQPQHF.

This chain uses TRBV25-1 with TRBJ1-4, with D unclear. CDR1 and CDR2 (germline): MGHDK, SYGVNS. Trimming removed 2 bases at V and 7 bases at J, with 14 bases between. This CDR3 comprises 15 residues. The CDR3 here is CASSERQVFGEKLFF. The CDR3 DNA is TGTGCCAGCAGTGAACGGCAGGTATTTGGTGAAAAACTGTTTTTT.

The chain has TRBV6-6 and TRBJ2-3; a possible D gene is TRBD1 (5 bases). CDR3 length equals 15 residues. Trimming left V 5 bases short and J 2 bases short, with 14 bases between. CDR1 and CDR2 from the germline V gene are MNHNY and SVGAGI (reference sequence). The CDR3 reads CASSPPGPDTDTQYF. CDR3 nucleotides: TGTGCCAGCAGTCCTCCAGGGCCGGACACAGATACGCAGTATTTT.